The clone carrying this T cell receptor (beta chain) has more than one count but fewer than ten. Germline assignment: CDR1 LNHDA and CDR2 SQIVND (reference sequence). This CDR3 is 15 amino acids long. The germline V and J ends were trimmed by 6 bases and 0 bases, with 14 bases remaining between them. This entry belongs to a study of ipilimumab plus nivolumab after autologous stem cell transplantation. Profiled with immunoSEQ multiplex PCR; TCRdb holds only in-frame clones, not every one. Of over 75,000 clones in the sample, 83% were seen once. Through week 26, nivolumab 3 mg/kg IV was given weeks 1, 4, 7, 10, then biweekly.

The rearrangement joins TRBV19 to TRBJ1-2; tentative D call: TRBD1 (6 bases). Material: PBMCs, obtained in a trial of ipilimumab plus nivolumab as post-transplant consolidation. This TCR derives from a male donor with diffuse large B-cell lymphoma. CDR3 nucleotide sequence: TGTGCCAGTAGGCCGACAGGCAACACTAACTATGGCTACACCTTC. Translated, it gives CASRPTGNTNYGYTF. The full variable domain, with the rest looked up from reference TRBV19 and TRBJ1-2, is DGGITQSPKYLFRKEGQNVTLSCEQNLNHDAMYWYRQDPGQGLRLIYYSQIVNDFQKGDIAEGYSVSREKKESFPLTVTSAQKNPTAFYLCASRPTGNTNYGYTFGSGTRLTVV.